Listed below are T cell receptor beta chains from one sample, sequenced in a study of lymphopenia after photon versus proton radiotherapy. Clones were sequenced by immunoSEQ multiplex PCR, and TCRdb holds only the in-frame ones, with some missing. The table has 25,000 to 40,000 clones, around 82% seen once. Sequenced here: peripheral blood, sampled from a patient treated with proton-based radiotherapy. The receptors come from a woman in her 70s with pancreatic cancer. Each CDR3 is given with its conserved first and last residue. The order of the fields is J gene, V gene, clone size, D gene, CDR3 DNA, CDR3 protein. The D gene is left open where the match is weak. The listing skips clone size in some rows; elsewhere it reads once, few, many or a size class.

J gene: TRBJ2-1
V gene: TRBV6-5
clone size: NA
D gene: NA
CDR3 DNA: TGTGCCAGCAGTTACGACATCTCCCGGGCGGAGCAGTTCTTC
CDR3 protein: CASSYDISRAEQFF

J gene: TRBJ1-4
V gene: TRBV4-3
clone size: NA
D gene: NA
CDR3 DNA: TGCGCCAGCAGCCAACCGCCTCTGGGTGAAAAACTGTTTTTT
CDR3 protein: CASSQPPLGEKLFF

J gene: TRBJ1-4
V gene: TRBV14
clone size: NA
D gene: NA
CDR3 DNA: TGTGCCAGCAGCCTTCAGGGACGAAGACTGTTTTTT
CDR3 protein: CASSLQGRRLFF

J gene: TRBJ2-5
V gene: TRBV9
clone size: NA
D gene: TRBD2
CDR3 DNA: TGTGCCAGCAGCCAAACTTCTAGCGGGAGTGGAGAGACCCAGTACTTC
CDR3 protein: CASSQTSSGSGETQYF

J gene: TRBJ1-1
V gene: TRBV6-1
clone size: few
D gene: TRBD1
CDR3 DNA: TGTGCCAGCAGTGAGGGGACAGGGAGGACCAAAGCTTTCTTT
CDR3 protein: CASSEGTGRTKAFF

J gene: TRBJ1-6
V gene: TRBV5-4
clone size: NA
D gene: NA
CDR3 DNA: TGTGCCAGCAGCCCGGGGGGCTCCTATAATTCACCCCTCCACTTT
CDR3 protein: CASSPGGSYNSPLHF

J gene: TRBJ2-3
V gene: TRBV27
clone size: NA
D gene: NA
CDR3 DNA: TGTGCCAGCAGTTTAGGGCTTGAGACCACAGCAGATACGCAGTATTTT
CDR3 protein: CASSLGLETTADTQYF

J gene: TRBJ2-6
V gene: TRBV7-2
clone size: few
D gene: NA
CDR3 DNA: TGTGCCAGCAGCTTATTGGTCCCAGGTGGGGCCAACGTCCTGACTTTC
CDR3 protein: CASSLLVPGGANVLTF

J gene: TRBJ1-5
V gene: TRBV12-5
clone size: NA
D gene: NA
CDR3 DNA: TGTGCTAGTGGTTTGGTACCCCCCGTCAGTCAGCCCCAGCATTTT
CDR3 protein: CASGLVPPVSQPQHF

J gene: TRBJ1-5
V gene: TRBV5-4
clone size: NA
D gene: NA
CDR3 DNA: TGTGCCAGCAGCTTGGGGGGGGTTTACAATCAGCCCCAGCATTTT
CDR3 protein: CASSLGGVYNQPQHF

J gene: TRBJ1-5
V gene: TRBV6-1
clone size: NA
D gene: NA
CDR3 DNA: TGTGCCAGCAGTGATGAGGGTTCTCAGCCCCAGCATTTT
CDR3 protein: CASSDEGSQPQHF

J gene: TRBJ2-2
V gene: TRBV30
clone size: NA
D gene: NA
CDR3 DNA: TGTGCCTGGAGCACACGTGGGACCGGGGAGCTGTTTTTT
CDR3 protein: CAWSTRGTGELFF

J gene: TRBJ1-4
V gene: TRBV11-3
clone size: few
D gene: NA
CDR3 DNA: TGTGCCAGCAGCTTAGGGGCGGAGGGGAATGAAAAACTGTTTTTT
CDR3 protein: CASSLGAEGNEKLFF

J gene: TRBJ1-2
V gene: TRBV11-2
clone size: NA
D gene: TRBD1
CDR3 DNA: TGTGCCAGCAGCTTAGAACAGGGGGCGTTCGGCTACACCTTC
CDR3 protein: CASSLEQGAFGYTF

J gene: TRBJ2-1
V gene: TRBV6-1
clone size: NA
D gene: TRBD2
CDR3 DNA: TGTGCCAGCAGTGGCCTAGCGGGATGGGATGAGCAGTTCTTC
CDR3 protein: CASSGLAGWDEQFF

J gene: TRBJ2-7
V gene: TRBV28
clone size: NA
D gene: TRBD1
CDR3 DNA: TGTGCCAGCAGTCGGGGGACAGGGGGCTACGAGCAGTACTTC
CDR3 protein: CASSRGTGGYEQYF

J gene: TRBJ2-7
V gene: TRBV19
clone size: NA
D gene: TRBD2
CDR3 DNA: TGTGCCAGTAGTATAGGTACTAGCGGGCGCTCCTACGAGCAGTACTTC
CDR3 protein: CASSIGTSGRSYEQYF

J gene: TRBJ1-5
V gene: TRBV19
clone size: NA
D gene: NA
CDR3 DNA: TGTGCCAGTTGGGACGGTTTAGGGCCCCAGCATTTT
CDR3 protein: CASWDGLGPQHF

J gene: TRBJ1-1
V gene: TRBV9
clone size: NA
D gene: NA
CDR3 DNA: TGTGCCAGCAGTGCGGCCGGAGGGAATGAAGCTTTCTTT
CDR3 protein: CASSAAGGNEAFF

J gene: TRBJ2-7
V gene: TRBV28
clone size: NA
D gene: TRBD2
CDR3 DNA: TGTGCCAGCAGCTGGACTAGCGTCGAGCAGTACTTC
CDR3 protein: CASSWTSVEQYF

J gene: TRBJ2-3
V gene: TRBV7-2
clone size: NA
D gene: NA
CDR3 DNA: TGTGCCAGCAGCATGACCACTAGCACAGATACGCAGTATTTT
CDR3 protein: CASSMTTSTDTQYF

J gene: TRBJ1-4
V gene: TRBV28
clone size: NA
D gene: NA
CDR3 DNA: TGTGCCAGCAGCTCCTCCGGTGAGTCCCCCGGACGGAATGAAAAACTGTTTTTT
CDR3 protein: CASSSSGESPGRNEKLFF

J gene: TRBJ1-1
V gene: TRBV28
clone size: NA
D gene: NA
CDR3 DNA: TGTGCCAGCAGCTCCGTCCTGAACACTGAAGCTTTCTTT
CDR3 protein: CASSSVLNTEAFF

J gene: TRBJ2-1
V gene: TRBV29-1
clone size: NA
D gene: TRBD2
CDR3 DNA: TGCAGCGCGGGGACTAGCGGGCCTAGCTCCTACAATGAGCAGTTCTTC
CDR3 protein: CSAGTSGPSSYNEQFF

J gene: TRBJ2-1
V gene: TRBV7-2
clone size: NA
D gene: TRBD2
CDR3 DNA: TGTGCCAGCAGCCCAGGACTAGCGGGAGGGATGAATGAGCAGTTCTTC
CDR3 protein: CASSPGLAGGMNEQFF

J gene: TRBJ2-5
V gene: TRBV18
clone size: NA
D gene: NA
CDR3 DNA: TGTGCCAGCTCCACCCGGTCCGGAGCCCAAGAGACCCAGTACTTC
CDR3 protein: CASSTRSGAQETQYF

J gene: TRBJ2-5
V gene: TRBV18
clone size: NA
D gene: NA
CDR3 DNA: TGTGCCAGCTCACAAAATATCGGACAGCAAGAGACCCAGTACTTC
CDR3 protein: CASSQNIGQQETQYF

J gene: TRBJ2-7
V gene: TRBV9
clone size: NA
D gene: TRBD2
CDR3 DNA: TGTGCCAGCACCCCGGGACTAGCGGACTACGAGCAGTACTTC
CDR3 protein: CASTPGLADYEQYF

J gene: TRBJ2-5
V gene: TRBV4-2
clone size: NA
D gene: TRBD2
CDR3 DNA: TGTGCCAGCAGCCCGTTAGCGGGAGGGAGCCAAGAGACCCAGTACTTC
CDR3 protein: CASSPLAGGSQETQYF

J gene: TRBJ1-2
V gene: TRBV7-2
clone size: NA
D gene: NA
CDR3 DNA: TGTGCCAGCAGCTTAAACAGGTTAGGCGAGCATGGCTACACCTTC
CDR3 protein: CASSLNRLGEHGYTF

J gene: TRBJ1-3
V gene: TRBV18
clone size: NA
D gene: NA
CDR3 DNA: TGTGCCAGCTCACCCAGCTCTGGAAACACCATATATTTT
CDR3 protein: CASSPSSGNTIYF

J gene: TRBJ1-6
V gene: TRBV28
clone size: NA
D gene: TRBD1
CDR3 DNA: TGTGCCAGCAAAGGACAGGGGAGGTATAATTCACCCCTCCACTTT
CDR3 protein: CASKGQGRYNSPLHF

J gene: TRBJ2-3
V gene: TRBV7-3
clone size: NA
D gene: NA
CDR3 DNA: TGTGCCAGCAGCTTAAACCGAGATACGCAGTATTTT
CDR3 protein: CASSLNRDTQYF

J gene: TRBJ2-1
V gene: TRBV11-2
clone size: NA
D gene: NA
CDR3 DNA: TGTGCCAGCAGCTGGGTGGGGGGAAGTGAGCAGTTCTTC
CDR3 protein: CASSWVGGSEQFF

J gene: TRBJ1-5
V gene: TRBV4-2
clone size: NA
D gene: NA
CDR3 DNA: TGTGCCAGCAGCCAAGAAGTTTATAGCAATCAGCCCCAGCATTTT
CDR3 protein: CASSQEVYSNQPQHF

J gene: TRBJ1-1
V gene: TRBV2
clone size: NA
D gene: TRBD1
CDR3 DNA: TGTGCCAGCAGTAGGGACAGGAACACTGAAGCTTTCTTT
CDR3 protein: CASSRDRNTEAFF

J gene: TRBJ1-3
V gene: TRBV6-5
clone size: NA
D gene: TRBD1
CDR3 DNA: TGTGCCAGCAGTTTCGGGACAGAAAACACCATATATTTT
CDR3 protein: CASSFGTENTIYF

J gene: TRBJ1-1
V gene: TRBV11-2
clone size: once
D gene: NA
CDR3 DNA: TGTGCCAGCAGCTTTACGAACACTGAAGCTTTCTTT
CDR3 protein: CASSFTNTEAFF

J gene: TRBJ2-3
V gene: TRBV2
clone size: NA
D gene: TRBD2
CDR3 DNA: TGTGCCAGCAGTGTTCACCCCGCCCCACTAGCGGGTAGAGATACGCAGTATTTT
CDR3 protein: CASSVHPAPLAGRDTQYF

J gene: TRBJ2-7
V gene: TRBV27
clone size: NA
D gene: TRBD2
CDR3 DNA: TGTGCCAGCAGGGCTTACCTTAGCGGGTCGGGGACCTACGAGCAGTACTTC
CDR3 protein: CASRAYLSGSGTYEQYF

J gene: TRBJ1-2
V gene: TRBV11-1
clone size: NA
D gene: NA
CDR3 DNA: TGTGCCAGCAGCTTACGGACCGAGTATGGCTACACCTTC
CDR3 protein: CASSLRTEYGYTF

J gene: TRBJ2-3
V gene: TRBV30
clone size: once
D gene: TRBD2
CDR3 DNA: TGTGCCTGGAGTGTAGCGGGGACAGATACGCAGTATTTT
CDR3 protein: CAWSVAGTDTQYF